This entry lists 24 T cell receptor beta chains sequenced from one sample in a study of human versus mouse CDR3 diversity and MHC coevolution. Using immunoSEQ multiplex PCR, the repertoire was profiled, and TCRdb retains in-frame clones only, with some absent. The table has about 81,000 clones, 90% to 95% seen once. Sequenced: naive CD4+ T cells from blood. The subset was: CD45RO-negative CD62L-positive naive CD4 T cells. All receptors come from a person between 25 and 70 years old in good health.

J is TRBJ2-1 and V is TRBV29-1, with 7 bases lining up with TRBD2. Losses at the gene ends were 6 bases for V and 3 bases for J; bases not matched to a gene: 11. This CDR3 comprises 15 residues. Looked up from germline, CDR1 is SQVTM and CDR2 is ANQGSEA. The chain's CDR3 is CSVGLASGGYNEQFF. In DNA, the CDR3 is TGCAGCGTCGGCTTGGCTAGCGGCGGCTACAATGAGCAGTTCTTC.

V is TRBV27 and J is TRBJ1-2, with 7 nucleotides matching TRBD1. From germline, CDR1 is MNHEY and CDR2 SMNVEV (reference sequence). This CDR3 has 13 amino acids. V lost 2 bases and J lost 4; bases outside the gene matches: 1. The CDR3 region has the DNA TGTGCCAGCAGTTTAGAGGGGGCCTATGGCTACACCTTC. Translation: CASSLEGAYGYTF.

V and J are TRBV29-1 and TRBJ2-7; possibly TRBD1 for D (6 bases). Germline values: CDR1 SQVTM, CDR2 ANQGSEA. V shed 5 bases and J shed 2 bases, with 13 bases lying between them. The CDR3 totals 13 residues. CDR3 sequence reads: CSVLGTYAYEQYF. In nucleotides, the CDR3 is TGCAGCGTTCTCGGGACATACGCCTACGAGCAGTACTTC.

The J gene is TRBJ2-3, the V gene TRBV11-2; possibly TRBD2 for D (6 bases). CDR3 length equals 15 residues. V lost 1 base to trimming and J lost 10 bases, with 18 bases between them. The V gene's germline CDR1 is SGHAT and CDR2 FQNNGV. The CDR3 region is CASSLGSSASPPQYF. As DNA, the CDR3 is TGTGCCAGCAGCTTAGGGTCTAGCGCGAGCCCTCCGCAGTATTTT.

The J gene is TRBJ2-7, the V gene TRBV6-5, with TRBD1 as a possible D gene (5 bases). Trimming shortened V by 2 bases and J by 2 bases, and 13 bases separated the two germline ends. This CDR3 spans 15 amino acids. Germline assignment: CDR1 MNHEY and CDR2 SVGAGI. The CDR3 reads CASSYDLEGAYEQYF. The CDR3 DNA is TGTGCCAGCAGTTACGATTTAGAAGGGGCCTACGAGCAGTACTTC.

The chain links TRBV5-1 to TRBJ1-3; possible D gene TRBD1, 6 bases. The CDR3 loop spans 14 amino acids. V was trimmed by 3 bases and J by 8 bases, leaving 15 bases between them. Germline values: CDR1 SGHRS, CDR2 YFSETQ. CDR3 sequence: CASSSLTGRDTIYF. The CDR3, as DNA: TGCGCCAGCAGCTCCCTAACAGGGAGGGACACCATATATTTT.

V gene TRBV9 combines with J gene TRBJ2-7; 9 bases line up with TRBD2. CDR3 length: 16 amino acids. Looked up from germline, CDR1 is SGDLS and CDR2 is YYNGEE. V lost 0 bases to trimming and J lost 5 bases; unmatched junction nucleotides: 9. CDR3 in amino acids: CASSVGAGGFSNEQYF. In DNA, the CDR3 is TGTGCCAGCAGCGTAGGAGCGGGGGGATTCAGCAACGAGCAGTACTTC.

The V call is TRBV5-1, the J call TRBJ1-1; D remains ambiguous. CDR3 length: 14 residues. Germline lookup yields CDR1 SGHRS and CDR2 YFSETQ. The germline V and J ends were trimmed by 0 bases and 1 base, with 7 bases remaining between them. The CDR3 nucleotides read TGCGCCAGCAGCTTGGCCACGGGGAACACTGAAGCTTTCTTT. It yields the protein CASSLATGNTEAFF. Using reference TRBV5-1 and TRBJ1-1 for the parts outside the CDR3, the full variable domain is KAGVTQTPRYLIKTRGQQVTLSCSPISGHRSVSWYQQTPGQGLQFLFEYFSETQRNKGNFPGRFSGRQFSNSRSEMNVSTLELGDSALYLCASSLATGNTEAFFGQGTRLTVV.

The V call is TRBV4-2, the J call TRBJ2-2, with TRBD1 matching over 7 bases. Germline V gene data show CDR1 as LGHNA and CDR2 as YNFKEQ. The CDR3 has 17 residues. V trimming: 3 bases; J trimming: 4 bases; junction bases outside the gene matches: 11. The CDR3 region is CASSQELQGPLTGELFF. As DNA, the CDR3 is TGTGCCAGCAGCCAGGAACTACAGGGGCCTCTCACCGGGGAGCTGTTTTTT.

The rearrangement links TRBV7-9 to TRBJ2-1, with TRBD1 identical over 9 bases. Losses at the gene ends were 5 bases for V and 2 bases for J; bases not matched to a gene: 4. Germline-derived CDR1 and CDR2 are SEHNR and FQNEAQ (reference sequence). The CDR3 is made up of 15 amino acids. The CDR3 nucleotides read TGTGCCAGCAGCCTGACAGGGGGAACCTACAATGAGCAGTTCTTC. This codes for CASSLTGGTYNEQFF.

This chain links TRBV19 with TRBJ1-5, with a weak D call TRBD1 (5 bases). Germline CDR1 LNHDA, CDR2 SQIVND (reference sequence). V dropped 7 bases and J dropped 3 bases, with 10 bases sitting between them. CDR3 length: 13 amino acids. The CDR3 sequence is CASKKTDNQPQHF. CDR3 DNA sequence: TGTGCCAGTAAAAAGACAGACAATCAGCCCCAGCATTTT. Full variable domain (rest looked up from reference TRBV19 and TRBJ1-5): DGGITQSPKYLFRKEGQNVTLSCEQNLNHDAMYWYRQDPGQGLRLIYYSQIVNDFQKGDIAEGYSVSREKKESFPLTVTSAQKNPTAFYLCASKKTDNQPQHFGDGTRLSIL.

There are a few counts of this clone. The gene calls are TRBV4-1 and TRBJ1-3, with D possibly TRBD1 on 6 matching bases. This CDR3 contains 14 residues. Trimming pared 3 bases from V and 3 bases from J, leaving 9 bases between. Per the germline V gene, CDR1 is MGHRA and CDR2 is YSYEKL. The CDR3 coding sequence is TGCGCCAGCAGCCAGGGACATAGTGGAAACACCATATATTTT. Translation gives CASSQGHSGNTIYF.

CDR3 residues: CASSPREATEAFF. CDR3 coding DNA: TGTGCCAGCAGCCCGAGGGAAGCCACTGAAGCTTTCTTT. The chain carries TRBV9 and TRBJ1-1; D remains unclear. Germline CDR1 is SGDLS and CDR2 is YYNGEE. The V end was cut by 4 bases, the J end by 4 bases, with 11 bases between. The CDR3 has 13 amino acids.

Only one count was recorded for this clone. The rearrangement links TRBV2 to TRBJ1-5; D uncertain. CDR1 SNHLY and CDR2 FYNNEI come from the germline V gene. CDR3 size: 13 residues. Trimming removed 7 bases at V and 0 bases at J, with 7 bases between. The DNA of the CDR3 is TGTGCCAGCATGGAGGTTAGCAATCAGCCCCAGCATTTT. This encodes CASMEVSNQPQHF.

This chain connects TRBV7-3 to TRBJ1-1; D remains unclear. V was clipped by 3 bases and J by 1 base, with 9 bases between them. This CDR3 region has 14 residues. In germline, CDR1 is SGHTA, CDR2 FQGTGA. This CDR3 is CASSFGVGNTEAFF. In nucleotides, the CDR3 is TGTGCCAGCAGCTTCGGGGTGGGGAACACTGAAGCTTTCTTT.

The table lists this clone with a count of one. The V call is TRBV19, the J call TRBJ2-2, with TRBD1 identical over 7 bases. The CDR3 length is 15 residues. V lost 7 bases and J lost 4; bases outside the gene matches: 9. Germline V CDR1 and CDR2: LNHDA, SQIVND (reference sequence). In nucleotides, the CDR3 is TGTGCCAGTAAATCCGGGACAGTCTTCACCGGGGAGCTGTTTTTT. Its protein is CASKSGTVFTGELFF.

The chain recombines TRBV7-2 with TRBJ1-1; the D is unclear. CDR3 length equals 16 residues. Between the trimmed V and J ends, which lost 5 bases and 4 bases, there was a span of 20 bases. In germline, CDR1 is SGHTA, CDR2 FQGNSA. CDR3: CASSAQEALSGTEAFF. The CDR3 nucleotides are TGTGCCAGCAGCGCCCAGGAGGCGCTGTCGGGCACTGAAGCTTTCTTT.

The chain is built from TRBV9 and TRBJ2-1; the D gene is possibly TRBD1 (6 bases). The V end was cut by 0 bases, the J end by 6 bases, with 13 bases between. CDR3 size: 15 residues. The germline gives CDR1 SGDLS, CDR2 YYNGEE. The DNA of the CDR3 is TGTGCCAGCAGCGTAGCTACAGGGTTAGCCAATGAGCAGTTCTTC. Its protein is CASSVATGLANEQFF.

The genes are TRBV5-4 and TRBJ1-2, with 7 positions matching TRBD1. Germline CDR1 SGHNT, CDR2 YYREEE (reference sequence). There are 15 residues in the CDR3. Germline trimming cut 0 bases from V and 3 bases from J; bases unmatched to any gene: 5. This CDR3 is CASSLEPGTDYGYTF. The CDR3, as DNA: TGTGCCAGCAGCTTGGAGCCGGGGACAGACTATGGCTACACCTTC.

The rearrangement uses TRBV30 and TRBJ2-5; possible D gene TRBD2, 7 bases. V lost 2 bases and J 5 bases, leaving 18 bases between the germline ends. Looked up from germline, CDR1 is GTSNPN and CDR2 is SVGIG (reference sequence). The CDR3 has 15 amino acids. CDR3 nucleotides: TGTGCCTGGAGTCCTAAAGGGGGGCGGGGGGAGACCCAGTACTTC. Translated: CAWSPKGGRGETQYF.

This clone was seen just once. The rearrangement links TRBV7-3 to TRBJ2-7; a possible D gene is TRBD2 (5 bases). Germline V gives CDR1 SGHTA, CDR2 FQGTGA. The length of the CDR3 is 13 residues. V lost 4 bases and J 4 bases, leaving 11 bases between the germline ends. The CDR3 loop reads CASSSGSGYEQYF. The CDR3 bases are TGTGCCAGCAGCTCGGGTTCGGGGTACGAGCAGTACTTC.

The chain is built from TRBV10-3 and TRBJ2-1; 10 nucleotides agree with TRBD1. V was pared by 0 bases and J by 6 bases, with 5 bases of the junction left unmatched. The CDR3 consists of 16 residues. Germline CDR1 reads ENHRY; CDR2 reads SYGVKD. This CDR3 reads CAISESWTGGSNEQFF. The CDR3 DNA reads TGTGCCATCAGTGAGTCGTGGACAGGGGGTTCCAATGAGCAGTTCTTC.

The chain employs TRBV28 and TRBJ1-4, with D maybe TRBD1 (6 bases). The CDR3 runs 14 residues. Trimming shortened V by 5 bases and J by 7 bases, and 14 bases separated the two germline ends. CDR1 is MDHEN, CDR2 SYDVKM, per germline. CDR3 residues: CASSQQGSTEKLFF. In DNA, the CDR3 is TGTGCCAGCAGTCAACAGGGTTCTACTGAAAAACTGTTTTTT.

V and J are TRBV7-2 and TRBJ1-4, with 8 nucleotides matching TRBD1. Trimming cost V 5 bases and J 8 bases; bases outside gene matches: 10. This CDR3 region has 15 residues. The V gene's germline CDR1 is SGHTA and CDR2 FQGNSA. This CDR3 reads CASSPDRGRTEKLFF. CDR3 in DNA: TGTGCCAGCAGCCCCGACAGGGGAAGAACCGAAAAACTGTTTTTT.